Reported below is one TCR beta chain. Its antigen has not been determined. No qualities accompany the bases; no much larger clone lies one base away. RNA was extracted using the RNeasy kit, and about 0.5 to 1 ug of the RNA was reverse transcribed with random hexamers. TCR beta CDR3 regions were amplified with the immunoSEQ multiplex PCR assay covering 54 Vbeta and 13 Jbeta segments. PCR amplification bias was corrected by using a synthetic template baseline for primer optimization and computational correction. The published analysis was carried out like this. Reads were annotated to V, D and J genes per IMGT and analyzed with immunoSEQ Analyzer, keeping only productive sequences. Clonality was calculated as one minus the Shannon entropy normalized by log2 of the number of productive unique sequences. Public and private clones were assessed among the 100 most prevalent clones of each patient and control. Clones were defined as Susac-specific if absent from the healthy and MS cohorts, from more than 900 published viral clones and from other ImmuneACCESS disease sequences. TCRdb passed the public sequencing reads through fastp at Q25 and MiXCR, retaining productive beta sequences. Each record represents a unique CDR3 protein, reported with the most common genes and DNA among its rows. The V and J calls shown here were made by TCRdb, not taken from the authors' results. Counted in this sample were about 130,000 distinct CDR3 sequences; just over 90% of them appeared once. Roughly 0.32% of the sample is in the top ten clones.

The data stem from a study of CD8 T cells in Susac syndrome (dated by TCRdb to about 2019). General notes on the study: The study used repertoire sequencing to test whether antigen drove CD8+ T cell activation and differentiation in Susac syndrome. The clonality of the CD8+ T cell repertoire was compared across about 12 healthy donors, roughly 14 Susac syndrome patients and under 18 multiple sclerosis patients.

Peripheral blood CD8+ and CD4+ T cells from healthy donors, Susac syndrome patients and multiple sclerosis patients were profiled using high-throughput TCR beta sequencing. The multiple sclerosis controls were treatment-naive patients whose relapsing-remitting disease, either stable or active, fulfilled the revised McDonald criteria. Bulk CD8+ and CD4+ T cells were purified by magnetic negative isolation, whereas CD8+ TEMRA cells were enriched by FACS. Blood was collected in EDTA tubes and processed within 24 hours, with PBMCs isolated through density gradient centrifugation. PBMCs intended for TCR sequencing were cryopreserved in liquid nitrogen and were subsequently thawed in a 37 degrees C water bath. A purity of at least 90% was achieved for sorted or isolated CD4+, CD8+ and CD8+ TEMRA cells. CDR1 is given as MGHRA and CDR2 as YSYEKL, both from the germline V gene. The CDR3 contains 16 residues, cysteine and phenylalanine counted. Only the CDR3 portion is preserved as DNA: 48 bases, with reading frame beginning at the first base. V lost 1 base and J lost 4 bases; the stretch between them is 16 bases long.

General findings and caveats noted by the study authors: The study acknowledged that relatively few individuals were included in the TCR sequencing and HLA analysis.

The chain was built from TRBV4-1 and TRBJ1-1, with TRBD1 perhaps the D gene, on 5 matching bases. The TCR originated in a human donor with multiple sclerosis. The sequenced sample was CD8+ T cells from PBMCs. The nucleotides are TGCGCCAGCAGCCAAGGTTTGGGCGGGGGAAGCACTGAAGCTTTCTTT. Its protein product is CASSQGLGGGSTEAFF.